Listed below are T cell receptor beta chains from one sample, sequenced in a study of blood T cells in healthy people across ages. TCRdb recomputed calls from the 5' RACE reads with MiXCR, one row per CDR3 protein. The table lists hundreds of thousands of distinct CDR3 sequences, around 49% of them singletons, with about a third in the top ten. Sequenced: blood. The receptors originated from an older woman in good health. The CDR3 runs from the conserved cysteine through the conserved F or W. The D gene is left open where the match is weak. A row's size may be missing; if present it is once, few, many or a size class.

d_call: -
v_call: TRBV27
clone_size: -
j_call: TRBJ2-7
cdr3_aa: CASSLDLARTYEQYF
cdr3_nt: TGTGCCAGCAGTTTAGATCTAGCGCGTACCTACGAGCAGTACTTC

d_call: TRBD1
v_call: TRBV29-1
clone_size: -
j_call: TRBJ2-3
cdr3_aa: CSVEVLDRVADTQYF
cdr3_nt: TGCAGCGTTGAAGTTTTGGACAGGGTGGCAGATACGCAGTATTTT

d_call: -
v_call: TRBV5-1
clone_size: -
j_call: TRBJ1-1
cdr3_aa: CASSLESAVTEAFF
cdr3_nt: TGCGCCAGCAGCTTGGAGTCGGCAGTTACTGAAGCTTTCTTT

d_call: TRBD1
v_call: TRBV7-9
clone_size: -
j_call: TRBJ1-1
cdr3_aa: CASSATGTGEAFF
cdr3_nt: TGTGCCAGCAGTGCGACCGGGACAGGTGAAGCTTTCTTT

d_call: TRBD1
v_call: TRBV27
clone_size: many
j_call: TRBJ1-2
cdr3_aa: CASRGGQGFGYTF
cdr3_nt: TGTGCCAGCAGAGGGGGACAGGGGTTTGGCTACACCTTC

d_call: TRBD2
v_call: TRBV3-1
clone_size: -
j_call: TRBJ2-7
cdr3_aa: CASSHTGTSGINEQYF
cdr3_nt: TGTGCCAGCAGCCACACCGGGACTAGTGGGATCAATGAGCAGTACTTC

d_call: -
v_call: TRBV7-9
clone_size: -
j_call: TRBJ1-1
cdr3_aa: CASSPRGTGLNTEAFF
cdr3_nt: TGTGCCAGCAGCCCCCGGGGGACGGGGTTGAACACTGAAGCTTTCTTT

d_call: TRBD1
v_call: TRBV9
clone_size: few
j_call: TRBJ2-1
cdr3_aa: CAGSVRDRGREQFF
cdr3_nt: TGTGCCGGCAGCGTCCGGGACAGGGGACGTGAGCAGTTCTTC

d_call: TRBD2
v_call: TRBV29-1
clone_size: -
j_call: TRBJ2-5
cdr3_aa: CSVRIGAGAQETQYF
cdr3_nt: TGCAGCGTGCGGATTGGAGCGGGAGCCCAAGAGACCCAGTACTTC

d_call: TRBD2
v_call: TRBV12-3/TRBV12-4
clone_size: -
j_call: TRBJ2-3
cdr3_aa: CASRWTSGTTDTQYF
cdr3_nt: TGTGCCAGCAGGTGGACTAGCGGGACCACAGATACGCAGTATTTT

d_call: TRBD1
v_call: TRBV14
clone_size: -
j_call: TRBJ2-7
cdr3_aa: CASSRQGDEQYF
cdr3_nt: TGTGCCAGCAGCCGTCAGGGGGACGAGCAGTACTTC

d_call: -
v_call: TRBV7-9
clone_size: -
j_call: TRBJ2-3
cdr3_aa: CASTPSGIDTQYF
cdr3_nt: TGTGCCAGCACCCCGTCCGGGATAGATACGCAGTATTTT

d_call: TRBD2
v_call: TRBV5-1
clone_size: -
j_call: TRBJ2-1
cdr3_aa: CASSPGLVARNEQFF
cdr3_nt: TGCGCCAGCAGCCCGGGACTAGTCGCCCGCAATGAGCAGTTCTTC

d_call: -
v_call: TRBV11-2
clone_size: -
j_call: TRBJ2-1
cdr3_aa: CASSLVAGAWFF
cdr3_nt: TGTGCCAGCAGCTTAGTTGCGGGGGCTTGGTTCTTC

d_call: TRBD1
v_call: TRBV20-1
clone_size: -
j_call: TRBJ2-1
cdr3_aa: CSARAGTVNNEQFF
cdr3_nt: TGCAGTGCTAGGGCCGGGACAGTTAACAATGAGCAGTTCTTC

d_call: -
v_call: TRBV20-1
clone_size: few
j_call: TRBJ2-7
cdr3_aa: CSAPDQYYEQYF
cdr3_nt: TGCAGTGCCCCTGACCAGTATTACGAGCAGTACTTC

d_call: -
v_call: TRBV2
clone_size: many
j_call: TRBJ2-7
cdr3_aa: CASTGQGGYEQYF
cdr3_nt: TGTGCCAGCACTGGGCAGGGCGGGTACGAGCAGTACTTC

d_call: TRBD1
v_call: TRBV12-3/TRBV12-4
clone_size: -
j_call: TRBJ2-4
cdr3_aa: CASSSRDSQAKNIQYF
cdr3_nt: TGTGCCAGCAGTTCTAGGGACAGTCAAGCCAAAAACATTCAGTACTTC

d_call: -
v_call: TRBV20-1
clone_size: -
j_call: TRBJ1-4
cdr3_aa: CSAGGGNGEKLFF
cdr3_nt: TGCAGTGCCGGGGGGGGCAACGGAGAAAAACTGTTTTTT

d_call: -
v_call: TRBV15
clone_size: once
j_call: TRBJ1-4
cdr3_aa: CATSREYGVGEKLFF
cdr3_nt: TGTGCCACCAGCAGAGAGTATGGGGTGGGTGAAAAACTGTTTTTT

d_call: -
v_call: TRBV20-1
clone_size: -
j_call: TRBJ1-1
cdr3_aa: CSTRGGTSNTEAFF
cdr3_nt: TGCAGTACTAGAGGTGGGACTTCGAACACTGAAGCTTTCTTT

d_call: TRBD1
v_call: TRBV11-1
clone_size: -
j_call: TRBJ2-1
cdr3_aa: CASSVRQGLGEQFF
cdr3_nt: TGTGCCAGCAGCGTACGACAGGGTCTTGGTGAGCAGTTCTTC

d_call: TRBD1
v_call: TRBV29-1
clone_size: -
j_call: TRBJ2-7
cdr3_aa: CSVERDSSHEQYF
cdr3_nt: TGCAGCGTTGAACGGGACAGTTCCCACGAGCAGTACTTC

d_call: TRBD2
v_call: TRBV20-1
clone_size: -
j_call: TRBJ2-3
cdr3_aa: CSASGRNTSTDTQYF
cdr3_nt: TGCAGTGCTAGCGGGAGGAATACTAGCACAGATACGCAGTATTTT

d_call: -
v_call: TRBV18
clone_size: -
j_call: TRBJ1-1
cdr3_aa: CASAPVNTEAFF
cdr3_nt: TGTGCCAGCGCACCAGTGAACACTGAAGCTTTCTTT

d_call: -
v_call: TRBV7-6
clone_size: -
j_call: TRBJ2-5
cdr3_aa: CASSLLGESNLETQYF
cdr3_nt: TGTGCCAGCAGCTTATTGGGGGAATCTAATTTGGAGACCCAGTACTTC

d_call: TRBD1
v_call: TRBV5-1
clone_size: few
j_call: TRBJ1-2
cdr3_aa: CASSLLGTGVNYGYTF
cdr3_nt: TGCGCCAGCAGCTTGTTGGGGACAGGTGTAAACTATGGCTACACCTTC

d_call: -
v_call: TRBV7-9
clone_size: -
j_call: TRBJ2-3
cdr3_aa: CASTGKRTTDTQYF
cdr3_nt: TGTGCCAGCACCGGAAAGCGTACCACAGATACGCAGTATTTT

d_call: TRBD2
v_call: TRBV20-1
clone_size: -
j_call: TRBJ2-7
cdr3_aa: CSASGLAGPYEQYF
cdr3_nt: TGCAGTGCTAGTGGGCTAGCGGGCCCCTACGAGCAGTACTTC

d_call: TRBD1
v_call: TRBV4-3
clone_size: -
j_call: TRBJ1-2
cdr3_aa: CASSQGTGEGVGYTF
cdr3_nt: TGCGCCAGCAGCCAAGGGACAGGGGAAGGAGTAGGCTACACCTTC

d_call: TRBD1
v_call: TRBV5-1
clone_size: -
j_call: TRBJ2-7
cdr3_aa: CASSSSGQYDEQYF
cdr3_nt: TGCGCCAGCAGCTCCTCGGGACAGTACGACGAGCAGTACTTC

d_call: TRBD1
v_call: TRBV7-2
clone_size: -
j_call: TRBJ2-7
cdr3_aa: CASSPHGTGDYEQYF
cdr3_nt: TGTGCCAGCAGCCCTCACGGGACAGGGGACTACGAGCAGTACTTC

d_call: TRBD2
v_call: TRBV4-3
clone_size: -
j_call: TRBJ2-7
cdr3_aa: CASSPRTSGVSYEQYF
cdr3_nt: TGCGCCAGCAGCCCGAGGACTAGCGGGGTCTCCTACGAGCAGTACTTC